The 15 T cell receptor beta chains below all came from one sample that was sequenced in a study of T cell responses to AZD1222 COVID-19 vaccine. TCRdb keeps only in-frame clones here, not all; method: immunoSEQ multiplex PCR. The sample records approximately 120,000 clones, approximately 85% being singletons. Sequenced material: peripheral blood, taken 28 days after the second AZD1222 dose. The receptors come from an adult who received the AZD1222 COVID-19 vaccine.

This chain connects TRBV7-2 to TRBJ1-1; no clear D gene. CDR1 is SGHTA, CDR2 FQGNSA, per germline. V lost 6 bases, J lost 0 bases, and 8 bases lay in between. This CDR3 has 13 amino acids. The CDR3 DNA follows: TGTGCCAGCAGGCTCAGGCTGAACACTGAAGCTTTCTTT. Amino acid sequence: CASRLRLNTEAFF.

The chain has TRBV6-2 or TRBV6-3 and TRBJ2-7; the match to TRBD1 covers 8 bases. Germline CDR1 reads MNHEY; CDR2 reads SVGEGT. This CDR3 spans 16 amino acids. The J segment lost 3 bases and the V segment lost 2 bases, leaving 9 bases of the junction unmatched. This CDR3 is CASSYSTGQEGYEQYF. The DNA of the CDR3 is TGTGCCAGCAGTTACAGTACGGGACAGGAAGGCTACGAGCAGTACTTC.

This chain links TRBV7-8 with TRBJ1-1; a possible D gene is TRBD1 (6 bases). V gave up 3 bases and J gave up 4 bases, with 12 bases separating them. This CDR3 region has 14 residues. Looked up from germline, CDR1 is SGHVS and CDR2 is FQNEAQ. As DNA, the CDR3 is TGTGCCAGCAGCTTGCGGGGGGGCCGCACTGAAGCTTTCTTT. It codes for CASSLRGGRTEAFF.

The rearrangement uses TRBV7-3 and TRBJ2-2, with TRBD1 matching 8 bases. Germline V gene lookup returns CDR1 SGHTA and CDR2 FQGTGA. This CDR3 has 16 residues. J gave up 4 bases and V 4 bases, and 8 bases lay outside the gene matches. The CDR3 region is CASSSRTGRGTGELFF. The CDR3 DNA is TGTGCCAGCAGCTCTCGGACAGGGCGAGGCACCGGGGAGCTGTTTTTT.

V is TRBV10-3 and J is TRBJ2-1; 10 bases agree with TRBD1. The germline V gene encodes CDR1 ENHRY and CDR2 SYGVKD. This CDR3 has 20 amino acids. Germline trimming cut 6 bases from V and 1 base from J; bases unmatched to any gene: 18. The CDR3 nucleotides are TGTGCCATCAGGGGGCTCCGGGACAGGGGTGGCCAACCTTCCTACAATGAGCAGTTCTTC. This sequence encodes CAIRGLRDRGGQPSYNEQFF.

This chain uses TRBV6-2 or TRBV6-3 with TRBJ1-5; D is uncertain. Trimming took 1 base from V and 4 from J, leaving 5 bases between them. CDR3 length equals 13 residues. From germline, CDR1 is MNHEY and CDR2 SVGEGT. The CDR3 DNA is TGTGCCAGCAGTTACTACGGAAATCAGCCCCAGCATTTT. Translated: CASSYYGNQPQHF.

The V call is TRBV4-1, the J call TRBJ2-1; D not resolved. CDR3 length equals 14 residues. V was pared by 7 bases and J by 1 base, with 11 bases between. Germline CDR1 reads MGHRA; CDR2 reads YSYEKL. In DNA form, the CDR3 reads TGCGCCAGCACACATACTATTTCCTACAATGAGCAGTTCTTC. As protein: CASTHTISYNEQFF.

The chain combines TRBV5-1 with TRBJ2-1; maybe TRBD1 (6 bases). CDR3 size: 15 residues. V was shortened by 0 bases and J by 6 bases, with 13 bases between the two germline ends. Per germline, CDR1 SGHRS and CDR2 YFSETQ. The CDR3 protein is CASSLGGGMGNEQFF. The CDR3, as DNA: TGCGCCAGCAGCTTGGGAGGGGGAATGGGCAATGAGCAGTTCTTC.

The J gene is TRBJ1-4, the V gene TRBV18, with D uncertain. In germline, CDR1 is KGHSH, CDR2 LQKENI. This CDR3 is 12 amino acids long. V was shortened by 3 bases and J by 10 bases, with 9 bases between the two germline ends. CDR3 protein: CASSPGDPKLFF. CDR3 coding DNA: TGTGCCAGCTCACCTGGGGATCCAAAACTGTTTTTT.

This chain joins TRBV19 and TRBJ2-3, with 12 positions matching TRBD2. The germline gives CDR1 LNHDA, CDR2 SQIVND (reference sequence). This CDR3 contains 15 residues. V shed 4 bases, J shed 6 bases, and the junction held 5 bases outside the gene matches. In DNA, the CDR3 is TGTGCCAGTAGTACCCGACTAGCGGGAGATGATACGCAGTATTTT. It codes for CASSTRLAGDDTQYF.

This clone was recorded once. This sequence joins TRBV4-2 and TRBJ2-3, with TRBD2 matching 10 bases. Germline V CDR1 and CDR2: LGHNA, YNFKEQ. V lost 4 bases to trimming and J lost 5 bases; unmatched junction nucleotides: 9. The CDR3 loop spans 16 amino acids. This CDR3 reads CASSPSGSASLDTQYF. The CDR3 DNA is TGTGCCAGCAGCCCTAGCGGGAGCGCTTCTTTAGATACGCAGTATTTT.

This clone was observed a few times. The chain combines TRBV12-5 with TRBJ2-1, with D perhaps matching TRBD1 (5 bases). CDR3 length: 12 residues. V lost 1 base and J lost 12, with 10 bases in between. CDR1 and CDR2 (germline): LGHNT, FRNRAP. CDR3 region: CASGLGHTGQFF. Here the CDR3 DNA reads TGTGCTAGTGGTTTGGGGCATACAGGGCAGTTCTTC.

V usage is TRBV9 and J usage is TRBJ2-1; TRBD2 matches 9 bases. V shed 5 bases, J shed 4 bases, and the junction held 10 bases outside the gene matches. Germline V CDR1 and CDR2: SGDLS, YYNGEE. This CDR3 is built from 16 residues. The CDR3 protein is CASSLSGSAIYNEQFF. The CDR3 DNA reads as TGTGCCAGCAGTCTTAGCGGGAGCGCGATTTACAATGAGCAGTTCTTC. Combining the CDR3 with reference TRBV9 and TRBJ2-1 gives the whole variable domain DSGVTQTPKHLITATGQRVTLRCSPRSGDLSVYWYQQSLDQGLQFLIQYYNGEERAKGNILERFSAQQFPDLHSELNLSSLELGDSALYFCASSLSGSAIYNEQFFGPGTRLTVL.

This chain joins TRBV4-1 and TRBJ1-2; D is ambiguous. Germline assignment: CDR1 MGHRA and CDR2 YSYEKL. V was clipped by 0 bases and J by 7 bases, with 15 bases between them. There are 15 residues in the CDR3. The CDR3 DNA is TGCGCCAGCAGCCAAGACCCCCACAGTCCGGCTGGCTACACCTTC. As protein: CASSQDPHSPAGYTF.

This clone has only one observation. The chain carries TRBV7-9 and TRBJ2-2, with D possibly matching TRBD2 (6 bases). Germline V CDR1 and CDR2: SEHNR, FQNEAQ (reference sequence). The ends were cut back, 2 bases at V and 3 bases at J, with 10 bases in the middle. The CDR3 is made up of 15 amino acids. CDR3 sequence reads: CASSLLWEDTGELFF. Here the CDR3 DNA reads TGTGCCAGCAGCTTACTTTGGGAGGACACCGGGGAGCTGTTTTTT.